This T cell receptor (beta chain) was captured in a study of T-cell reconstitution after alpha-beta-depleted transplantation in children. This clonotype was counted at least ten times. Germline values: CDR1 MDHEN, CDR2 SYDVKM. The V and J ends lost 6 bases and 4 bases, in that order; junction bases with no gene match: 8. This CDR3 spans 15 amino acids. The library targeted TCRbeta and was prepared with unique molecular identifiers. MiXCR, run by TCRdb on the PCR reads, gives a single entry per CDR3 protein. The repertoire has fewer than 120,000 distinct CDR3 sequences, around a tenth of them found once; the top ten carry over 8%.

J is TRBJ2-7 and V is TRBV28; 11 bases agree with TRBD2. Sequenced material: PBMCs from the stem cell graft donor, taken from the stem cell graft. The clonotype comes from a human donor who donated a stem cell graft to a child with acute lymphoblastic leukemia. DNA of the CDR3: TGTGCCAGCAGACCTACTACTAGCGGGAGTTACGAGCAGTACTTC. Its translation is CASRPTTSGSYEQYF.